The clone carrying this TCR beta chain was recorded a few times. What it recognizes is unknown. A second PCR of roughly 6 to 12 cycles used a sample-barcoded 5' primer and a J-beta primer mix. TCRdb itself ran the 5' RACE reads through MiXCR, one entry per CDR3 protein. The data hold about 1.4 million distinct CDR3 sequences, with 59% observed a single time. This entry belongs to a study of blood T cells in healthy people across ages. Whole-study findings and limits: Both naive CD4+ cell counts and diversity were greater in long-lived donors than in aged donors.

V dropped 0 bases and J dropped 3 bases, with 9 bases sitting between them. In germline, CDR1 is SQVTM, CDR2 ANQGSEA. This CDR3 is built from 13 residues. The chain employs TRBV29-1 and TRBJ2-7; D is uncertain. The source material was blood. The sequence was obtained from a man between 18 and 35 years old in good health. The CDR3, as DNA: TGCAGCGTTGAAGATCCGACCGTCTACGAGCAGTACTTC. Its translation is CSVEDPTVYEQYF.